The rows below give T cell receptor beta chains drawn from one sample of a study of T cell responses to AZD1222 COVID-19 vaccine. Only in-frame clones appear in the TCRdb table, and some are missing; sequencing was by immunoSEQ multiplex PCR. Here the sample spans approximately 100,000 clones, about 90% being singletons. The sample in question was peripheral blood, obtained 28 days after the second AZD1222 dose. The receptors shown here come from an adult who received the AZD1222 COVID-19 vaccine. CDR3s include the opening cysteine and the closing phenylalanine or tryptophan. The D gene is left open where the match is weak. Not every row has a clone size; where given, it reads once, few, many or a size class.

clone size	V gene	J gene	D gene	CDR3 length	CDR3 protein	CDR3 DNA
.	TRBV6-5	TRBJ2-1	.	15	CAAERLDISFDEQFF	TGTGCCGCGGAACGACTAGACATTAGTTTCGATGAGCAGTTCTTC
.	TRBV24-1	TRBJ2-3	TRBD2	15	CATSDLAGDTDTQYF	TGTGCCACCAGTGACTTAGCGGGAGACACAGATACGCAGTATTTT
.	TRBV24-1	TRBJ1-1	.	14	CATSGDVGDTEAFF	TGTGCCACCAGTGGCGACGTAGGCGACACTGAAGCTTTCTTT
.	TRBV18	TRBJ2-7	.	14	CASSLQGPPYEQYF	TGTGCCAGCTCACTCCAGGGTCCCCCCTACGAGCAGTACTTC
.	TRBV5-8	TRBJ2-5	TRBD1	15	CASSSRTGGMKTQYF	TGTGCCAGCAGCTCCAGGACAGGGGGCATGAAGACCCAGTACTTC
.	TRBV5-1	TRBJ2-3	.	16	CASSLGSAASTDTQYF	TGCGCCAGCAGCTTGGGGTCTGCGGCTAGCACAGATACGCAGTATTTT
.	TRBV5-1	TRBJ1-2	TRBD1	15	CASSQTGATDYGYTF	TGCGCCAGCAGCCAGACAGGGGCGACAGACTATGGCTACACCTTC
.	TRBV27	TRBJ1-5	TRBD1	15	CASSPLYGTEQPQHF	TGTGCCAGCAGTCCTCTTTACGGGACAGAACAGCCCCAGCATTTT
.	TRBV28	TRBJ1-6	TRBD1	14	CASSKTGGWSPLHF	TGTGCCAGCTCGAAGACAGGGGGCTGGTCACCCCTCCACTTT
.	TRBV7-9	TRBJ1-4	.	12	CASSFTGVRLFF	TGTGCCAGCAGTTTTACCGGGGTACGACTGTTTTTT
.	TRBV6-4	TRBJ2-3	TRBD2	15	CASSVLAGSTDTQYF	TGTGCCAGCAGTGTCCTAGCGGGTAGCACAGATACGCAGTATTTT
few	TRBV19	TRBJ2-7	TRBD2	14	CASRAELAADEQYF	TGTGCCAGTAGGGCCGAACTAGCGGCAGACGAGCAGTACTTC
.	TRBV24-1	TRBJ2-1	TRBD2	15	CATSELAGVKNEQFF	TGTGCCACCAGTGAACTAGCGGGGGTAAAAAATGAGCAGTTCTTC
.	TRBV15	TRBJ2-6	.	19	CATSRDDETSESGANVLTF	TGTGCCACCAGCAGAGATGATGAGACCTCGGAGTCTGGGGCCAACGTCCTGACTTTC
.	TRBV18	TRBJ1-1	.	13	CASCATEGTEAFF	TGTGCCAGCTGCGCCACGGAGGGTACTGAAGCTTTCTTT
.	TRBV5-4	TRBJ1-1	.	13	CASSFRVNTEAFF	TGTGCCAGCAGCTTCAGGGTGAACACTGAAGCTTTCTTT
.	TRBV25-1	TRBJ1-1	.	14	CASSGPGANTEAFF	TGTGCCAGCAGTGGCCCGGGGGCGAACACTGAAGCTTTCTTT
.	TRBV5-1	TRBJ1-5	.	15	CASSVQAGGNQPQHF	TGCGCCAGCAGTGTACAGGCGGGGGGCAATCAGCCCCAGCATTTT
once	TRBV11-2	TRBJ2-3	.	14	CASRVSGPGDTQYF	TGTGCCAGCAGGGTTAGCGGACCCGGAGATACGCAGTATTTT
.	TRBV6-5	TRBJ1-2	.	13	CASGSGVYYGYTF	TGTGCCAGCGGATCTGGGGTGTACTATGGCTACACCTTC
once	TRBV4-2	TRBJ2-1	.	16	CASSQDPRVSYNEQFF	TGTGCCAGCAGCCAAGATCCTCGCGTTAGCTACAATGAGCAGTTCTTC
once	TRBV5-1	TRBJ2-1	TRBD2	15	CASSSTSGAYNEQFF	TGCGCCAGCAGCAGTACTAGCGGCGCCTACAATGAGCAGTTCTTC
.	TRBV19	TRBJ2-7	TRBD2	16	CASSMSGRWGLWEQYF	TGTGCCAGTAGTATGAGCGGGAGGTGGGGCCTCTGGGAGCAGTACTTC
.	TRBV6-5	TRBJ1-1	.	13	CASIDPGNTEAFF	TGTGCCAGCATCGACCCAGGGAACACTGAAGCTTTCTTT
.	TRBV28	TRBJ1-4	TRBD1	13	CASSLGTGQKLFF	TGTGCCAGCAGTTTGGGGACAGGGCAAAAACTGTTTTTT
.	TRBV30	TRBJ2-5	.	14	CAWSLGEGQETQYF	TGTGCCTGGAGTTTGGGGGAAGGACAAGAGACCCAGTACTTC
.	TRBV11-2	TRBJ2-5	.	13	CASSLARGETQYF	TGTGCCAGCAGCTTAGCCAGGGGAGAGACCCAGTACTTC
.	TRBV19	TRBJ1-6	TRBD1	14	CATRDRGGNSPLHF	TGTGCCACCCGGGACAGGGGCGGTAATTCACCCCTCCACTTT
.	TRBV28	TRBJ2-3	.	14	CASSPFQGEDTQYF	TGTGCCAGCAGCCCCTTCCAGGGTGAAGATACGCAGTATTTT
.	TRBV4-3	TRBJ2-3	.	14	CASSQDPRADTQYF	TGCGCCAGCAGCCAAGATCCGAGGGCAGATACGCAGTATTTT
.	TRBV2	TRBJ1-3	TRBD1	14	CASRTGGSGNTIYF	TGTGCCAGCAGAACAGGGGGCTCTGGAAACACCATATATTTT
.	TRBV18	TRBJ2-7	TRBD1	14	CASSPGQGKYEQYF	TGTGCCAGCTCACCAGGACAGGGGAAGTACGAGCAGTACTTC
.	TRBV11-2	TRBJ2-1	.	15	CASSLVGQRVNEQFF	TGTGCCAGCAGCTTAGTGGGCCAGCGGGTCAATGAGCAGTTCTTC
.	TRBV7-9	TRBJ1-2	.	12	CASSLGGFGYTF	TGTGCCAGCAGCTTAGGAGGGTTCGGCTACACCTTC
.	TRBV7-8	TRBJ2-3	.	12	CASSFPQDTQYF	TGTGCCAGCAGCTTCCCTCAAGATACGCAGTATTTT
.	TRBV6-5	TRBJ1-5	.	13	CASIRKQDQPQHF	TGTGCCAGCATTCGAAAACAGGATCAGCCCCAGCATTTT
once	TRBV6-2/TRBV6-3	TRBJ2-7	TRBD1	12	CASSDRGDEQYF	TGTGCCAGCAGTGACAGGGGCGACGAGCAGTACTTC
.	TRBV29-1	TRBJ2-7	.	12	CSVVDYTYEQYF	TGCAGCGTTGTCGACTACACCTACGAGCAGTACTTC
.	TRBV13	TRBJ2-3	.	16	CASSLRVGGETDTQYF	TGTGCCAGCAGCCTGCGCGTGGGAGGAGAGACAGATACGCAGTATTTT
few	TRBV28	TRBJ1-6	.	13	CASRGRHNSPLHF	TGTGCCAGCAGGGGGCGGCATAATTCACCCCTCCACTTT